What follows is one TCR beta chain and its context. CDR1 and CDR2 from the germline V gene are MDHEN and SYDVKM. The CDR3 has 16 residues. Trimming cost V 2 bases and J 7 bases; bases outside gene matches: 6. The sample originates from a study of blood T cell repertoires in COVID-19. On the study more broadly: T cells, B-cell-depleted T cells, or PBMCs provided the cDNA or gDNA that served as material.

Original analysis: Researchers report that nucleated cell counts were estimated from reference gene primer amplification. Libraries were prepared by immunoSEQ multiplex PCR; TCRdb keeps only in-frame clonotypes and omits some of them. V and J calls and clone size are copied from that table; D and trimming were computed from the DNA. The sample carries hundreds of thousands of clones, almost 85% recorded once. The specimen was peripheral blood. This chain links TRBV28 with TRBJ2-2, with TRBD2 matching 11 bases. The clonotype originates from a woman older than 75 with acute or convalescent COVID-19. DNA of the CDR3: TGTGCCAGCAGTTTAATTATCCTAGCGGGAGGCGGGGAGCTGTTTTTT. Residues: CASSLIILAGGGELFF.